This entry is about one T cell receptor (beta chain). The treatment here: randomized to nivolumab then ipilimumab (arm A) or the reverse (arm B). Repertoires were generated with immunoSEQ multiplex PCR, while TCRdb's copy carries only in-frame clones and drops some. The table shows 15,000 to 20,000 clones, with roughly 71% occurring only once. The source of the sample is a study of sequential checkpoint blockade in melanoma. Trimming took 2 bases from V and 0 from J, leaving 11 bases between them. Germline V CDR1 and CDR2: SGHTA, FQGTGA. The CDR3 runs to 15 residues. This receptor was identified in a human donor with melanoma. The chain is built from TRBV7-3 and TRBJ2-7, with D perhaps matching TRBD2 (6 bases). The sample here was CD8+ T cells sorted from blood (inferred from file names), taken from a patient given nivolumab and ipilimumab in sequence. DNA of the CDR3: TGTGCCAGCAGCTTAGGAGGGACTCCCTCCTACGAGCAGTACTTC. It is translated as CASSLGGTPSYEQYF.